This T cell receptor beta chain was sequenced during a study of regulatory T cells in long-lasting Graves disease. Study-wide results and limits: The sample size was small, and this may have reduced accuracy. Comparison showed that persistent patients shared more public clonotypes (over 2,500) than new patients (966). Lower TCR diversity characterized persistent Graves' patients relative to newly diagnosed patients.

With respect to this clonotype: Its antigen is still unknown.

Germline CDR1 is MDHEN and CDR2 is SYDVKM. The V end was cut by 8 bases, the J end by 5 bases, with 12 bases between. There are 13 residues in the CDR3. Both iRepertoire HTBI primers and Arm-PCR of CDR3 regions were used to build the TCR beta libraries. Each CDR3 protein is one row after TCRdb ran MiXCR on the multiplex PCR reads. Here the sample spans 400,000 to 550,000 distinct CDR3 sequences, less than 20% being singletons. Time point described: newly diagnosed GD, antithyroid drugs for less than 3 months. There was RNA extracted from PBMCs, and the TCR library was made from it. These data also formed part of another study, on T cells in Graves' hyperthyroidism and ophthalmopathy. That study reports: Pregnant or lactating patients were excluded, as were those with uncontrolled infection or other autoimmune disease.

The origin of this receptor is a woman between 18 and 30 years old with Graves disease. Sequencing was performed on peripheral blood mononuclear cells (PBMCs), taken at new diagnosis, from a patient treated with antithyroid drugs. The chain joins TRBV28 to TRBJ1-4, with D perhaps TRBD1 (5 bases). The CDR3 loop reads CASCRDSNEKLFF. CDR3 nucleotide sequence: TGTGCCAGCTGCAGGGACTCGAATGAAAAACTGTTTTTT.